This T cell receptor beta chain was obtained from a study of early T cells in non-severe SARS-CoV-2 infection. Study details: Chains from this unsorted whole-blood bulk RNA could not be paired.

The TCR library protocol attached unique molecular identifiers to the individual cDNA molecules. MiXCR, run by TCRdb on the 5' RACE reads, gives a single entry per CDR3 protein. The sample has around 63,000 distinct CDR3 sequences, approximately 12% seen once. The length of the CDR3 is 13 residues. V was pared by 3 bases and J by 9 bases, with 12 bases between. Germline lookup yields CDR1 SGDLS and CDR2 YYNGEE. This clonotype appeared a few times. The TCR was taken from an adult who was a healthcare worker with PCR-confirmed SARS-CoV-2 infection or an uninfected control (not recorded which). V usage is TRBV9 and J usage is TRBJ2-2; D possibly uses TRBD1 or TRBD2 (5 bases each). Sequenced material: whole blood. The CDR3 protein is CASSGVGTRELFF. The CDR3 DNA sequence: TGTGCCAGCAGCGGAGTGGGGACCCGGGAGCTGTTTTTT.